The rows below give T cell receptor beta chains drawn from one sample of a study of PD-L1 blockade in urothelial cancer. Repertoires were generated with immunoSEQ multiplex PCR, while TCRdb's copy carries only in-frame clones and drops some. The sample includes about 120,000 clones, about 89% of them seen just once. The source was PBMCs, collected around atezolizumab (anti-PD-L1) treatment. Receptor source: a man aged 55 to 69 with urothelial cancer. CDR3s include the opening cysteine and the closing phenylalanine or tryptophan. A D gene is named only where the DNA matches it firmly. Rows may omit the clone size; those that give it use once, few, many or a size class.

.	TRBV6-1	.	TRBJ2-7	TGTGCCAGCAGACAGAACTCCCGCTACGAGCAGTACTTC	CASRQNSRYEQYF
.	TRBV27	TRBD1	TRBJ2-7	TGTGCCAGCAGTTTATCTGGGACAGCCTACGAGCAGTACTTC	CASSLSGTAYEQYF
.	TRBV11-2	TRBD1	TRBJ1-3	TGTGCCAGCAGCTTACCTGGGACAGCCAGCTCTGGAAACACCATATATTTT	CASSLPGTASSGNTIYF
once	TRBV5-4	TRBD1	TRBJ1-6	TGTGCCAGCAGCTTCGGACAGGGCGTTAATTCACCCCTCCACTTT	CASSFGQGVNSPLHF
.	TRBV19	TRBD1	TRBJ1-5	TGTGCCAGTAGTGCCGGGACAGGAAATCAGCCCCAGCATTTT	CASSAGTGNQPQHF
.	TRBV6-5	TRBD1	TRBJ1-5	TGTGCCAGCAGTCCGGACAGGGGCGACAATCAGCCCCAGCATTTT	CASSPDRGDNQPQHF
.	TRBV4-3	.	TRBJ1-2	TGCGCCAGCAGCCATTACCAAGACAGGATGAATGGCTACACCTTC	CASSHYQDRMNGYTF
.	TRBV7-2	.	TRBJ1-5	TGTGCCAGCAGCTTGGACGGACTCAATCAGCCCCAGCATTTT	CASSLDGLNQPQHF
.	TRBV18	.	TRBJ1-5	TGTGCCAGCTCAGACTATAGCAATCAGCCCCAGCATTTT	CASSDYSNQPQHF
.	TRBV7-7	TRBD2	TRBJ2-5	TGTGCTAGCAGCCGTAGCGGGGGGTTGAGGGAGACCCAGTACTTC	CASSRSGGLRETQYF
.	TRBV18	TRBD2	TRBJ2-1	TGTGCCAGCTCCCTAGGCACTAGCGGGGGGCAGGATGAGCAGTTCTTC	CASSLGTSGGQDEQFF
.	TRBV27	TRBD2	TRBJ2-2	TGTGCCAGCAGTTTACTAGCGGGAAACGCCGGGGAGCTGTTTTTT	CASSLLAGNAGELFF
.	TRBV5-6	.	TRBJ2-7	TGTGCCAGCAGCTTTCAAGGGGGCGAGCAGTACTTC	CASSFQGGEQYF
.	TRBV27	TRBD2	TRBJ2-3	TGTGCCAGCAGTTTAGTGCGGGAGGCCACAGATACGCAGTATTTT	CASSLVREATDTQYF
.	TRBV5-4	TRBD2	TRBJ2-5	TGTGCCAGCAGCTCCCCTGGGTCGGGGGGGCAAGAGACCCAGTACTTC	CASSSPGSGGQETQYF
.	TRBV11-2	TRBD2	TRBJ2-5	TGTGCCAGCCCTCTTAAAGGGACTAGCGGGGGGAAACGTGAGACCCAGTACTTC	CASPLKGTSGGKRETQYF
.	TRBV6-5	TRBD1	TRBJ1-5	TGTGCCAGCAGCTCCGCCGGACAGGGCAATCAGCCCCAGCATTTT	CASSSAGQGNQPQHF
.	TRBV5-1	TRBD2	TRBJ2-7	TGCGCCAGCAGCCCGGGACTAGCGAGCTCCTACGAGCAGTACTTC	CASSPGLASSYEQYF
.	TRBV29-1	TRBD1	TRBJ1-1	TGCAGCGTTGGACAGGGGTGGTACACTGAAGCTTTCTTT	CSVGQGWYTEAFF
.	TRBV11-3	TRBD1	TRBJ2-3	TGTGCCAGCAGCTCGACAGGGGTGGGCACAGATACGCAGTATTTT	CASSSTGVGTDTQYF
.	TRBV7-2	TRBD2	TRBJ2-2	TGTGCCAGCAGCTACTTAGCGGGGACCGGGGAGCTGTTTTTT	CASSYLAGTGELFF
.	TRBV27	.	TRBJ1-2	TGTGCCAGCAGTGTGGGCCCGCCATTCACCTATGGCTACACCTTC	CASSVGPPFTYGYTF
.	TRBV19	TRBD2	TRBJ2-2	TGTGCCAGTAGGGAGACGGGGGGGCGCGACGGGGAGCTGTTTTTT	CASRETGGRDGELFF
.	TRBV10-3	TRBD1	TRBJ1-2	TGTGCCATCAGCAACTCCGGGACAGGGGGACCAGCTAACTATGGCTACACCTTC	CAISNSGTGGPANYGYTF
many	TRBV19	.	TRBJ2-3	TGTGCCAGTAGTGACAGGAAGGGTACGCAGTATTTT	CASSDRKGTQYF
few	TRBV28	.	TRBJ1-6	TGTGCCAGCAGTCTGACTGATAATTCACCCCTCCACTTT	CASSLTDNSPLHF
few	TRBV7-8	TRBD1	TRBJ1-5	TGTGCCAGCAGCTCCCGGACAGGGGTTGGGGGACAGCCCCAGCATTTT	CASSSRTGVGGQPQHF
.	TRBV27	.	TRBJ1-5	TGTGCCAGCAGAGGGGTCCCCAATCAGCCCCAGCATTTT	CASRGVPNQPQHF
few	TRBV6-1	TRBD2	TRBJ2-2	TGTGCCAGCAAAAACAGCGGGAGGGCGACCGGGGAGCTGTTTTTT	CASKNSGRATGELFF
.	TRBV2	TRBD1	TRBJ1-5	TGTGCCAGCAGGTTGGGACAGGGCCTTTATAGCAATCAGCCCCAGCATTTT	CASRLGQGLYSNQPQHF
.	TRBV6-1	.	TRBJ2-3	TGTGCCAGCAGAGTAGCGTCCCGAGCAGATACGCAGTATTTT	CASRVASRADTQYF
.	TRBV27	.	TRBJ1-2	TGTGCCAGCAGTCCCCGTCGGGACATGTATGGCTACACCTTC	CASSPRRDMYGYTF
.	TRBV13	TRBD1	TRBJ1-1	TGTGCCAGCAGCTCGACAGGGGTTTTGGGTGAAGCTTTCTTT	CASSSTGVLGEAFF
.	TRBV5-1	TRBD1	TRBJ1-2	TGCGCCAGCAGCTTGGAGGGGGCGGGCTACACCTTC	CASSLEGAGYTF
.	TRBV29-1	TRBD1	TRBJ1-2	TGCAGCGTGCCCGGGACAGGGGAAGGTACTCACGGCTATGGCTACACCTTC	CSVPGTGEGTHGYGYTF
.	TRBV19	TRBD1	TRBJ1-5	TGTGCCAGTAGTATGGGACAGGATCAGCCCCAGCATTTT	CASSMGQDQPQHF
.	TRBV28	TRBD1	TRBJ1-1	TGTGCCAGCAGTTTCCAGACAGGGGGCTATACTGAAGCTTTCTTT	CASSFQTGGYTEAFF
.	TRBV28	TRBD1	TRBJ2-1	TGTGCCAGCAGAGAACAGGGGTCGTTATACAATGAGCAGTTCTTC	CASREQGSLYNEQFF
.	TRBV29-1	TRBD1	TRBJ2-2	TGCAGCGTGAGCCGAGGACAGGGGGTGACCGGGGAGCTGTTTTTT	CSVSRGQGVTGELFF
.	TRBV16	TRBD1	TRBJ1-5	TGTGCCAGCAGCCGACAGGGTGTGAGCAATCAGCCCCAGCATTTT	CASSRQGVSNQPQHF
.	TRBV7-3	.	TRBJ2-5	TGTGCCAGCAGCTTAGGGTTTTCAGGCAGTCTCGGCCTGGAGACCCAGTACTTC	CASSLGFSGSLGLETQYF
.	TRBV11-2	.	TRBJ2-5	TGTGCCAGCAGCTTAAACGAGTACCAAGAGACCCAGTACTTC	CASSLNEYQETQYF
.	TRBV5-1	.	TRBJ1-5	TGCGCCAGCAGCCAGGGTGGCAATCAGCCCCAGCATTTT	CASSQGGNQPQHF
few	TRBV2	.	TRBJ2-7	TGTGCCACCCTTACCGTAGGGGCCTACGAGCAGTACTTC	CATLTVGAYEQYF
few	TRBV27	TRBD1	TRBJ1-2	TGTGCCAGCCGACAGGGGGGCTATGGCTACACCTTC	CASRQGGYGYTF